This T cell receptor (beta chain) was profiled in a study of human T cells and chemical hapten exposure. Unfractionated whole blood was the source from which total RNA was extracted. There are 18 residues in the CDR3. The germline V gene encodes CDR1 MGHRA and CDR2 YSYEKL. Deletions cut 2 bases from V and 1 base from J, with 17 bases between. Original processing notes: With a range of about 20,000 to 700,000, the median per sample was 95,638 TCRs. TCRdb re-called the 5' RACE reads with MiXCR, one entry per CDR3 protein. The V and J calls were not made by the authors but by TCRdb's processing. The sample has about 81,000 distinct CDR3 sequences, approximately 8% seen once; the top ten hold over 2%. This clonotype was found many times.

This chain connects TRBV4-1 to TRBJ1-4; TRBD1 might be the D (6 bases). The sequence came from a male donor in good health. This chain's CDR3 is CASSQLVFRGRTNEKLFF. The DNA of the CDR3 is TGCGCCAGCAGCCAACTCGTTTTCCGGGGGCGAACTAATGAAAAACTGTTTTTT.